The 30 T cell receptor beta chains reported below all come from one sample, sequenced in a study of sequential checkpoint blockade in melanoma. Treatment indicated: randomized to nivolumab then ipilimumab (arm A) or the reverse (arm B). Sequenced by immunoSEQ multiplex PCR; TCRdb stores in-frame clones only, minus some. The data show 9,500 to 12,000 clones, with under 60% seen just once and roughly 15% held by the top ten. Source: CD8+ T cells sorted from blood (inferred from file names), taken from a patient given nivolumab and ipilimumab in sequence. These TCRs come from a human donor with melanoma.

This clone occurred a few times. The chain joins TRBV27 to TRBJ2-7; possible D gene TRBD2, 5 bases. This CDR3 comprises 14 residues. The V end was cut by 8 bases, the J end by 0 bases, with 14 bases between. From germline, CDR1 is MNHEY and CDR2 SMNVEV (reference sequence). The CDR3 nucleotides are TGTGCCAGCCGGCTTAGCGAGATCTCCTACGAGCAGTACTTC. Translation gives CASRLSEISYEQYF.

J is TRBJ2-7 and V is TRBV5-1; TRBD2 aligns across 7 bases. Germline-derived CDR1 and CDR2 are SGHRS and YFSETQ. This CDR3 contains 16 residues. Losses at the gene ends were 4 bases for V and 4 bases for J; bases not matched to a gene: 14. CDR3 bases: TGCGCCAGCAGCCTGAGGACCTACTTGGGGGGGTACGAGCAGTACTTC. The encoded protein is CASSLRTYLGGYEQYF.

The chain employs TRBV7-2 and TRBJ2-7; tentative D call: TRBD1 (7 bases). Trimming pared 1 base from V and 3 bases from J, leaving 10 bases between. This CDR3 is built from 14 residues. The germline gives CDR1 SGHTA, CDR2 FQGNSA. CDR3 sequence (DNA): TGTGCCAGCAGCTTAGACAGGGGAGGCTACGAGCAGTACTTC. Amino acid sequence: CASSLDRGGYEQYF.

The V call is TRBV27, the J call TRBJ1-1, with TRBD1 as a possible D gene (6 bases). V lost 3 bases, J lost 5 bases, and 13 bases lay in between. The CDR3 is 14 residues long. Germline V gives CDR1 MNHEY, CDR2 SMNVEV (reference sequence). The CDR3 sequence: CASSFSGVGTEAFF. In DNA form, the CDR3 reads TGTGCCAGCAGTTTCTCAGGGGTGGGTACTGAAGCTTTCTTT.

This clone was detected only once. The CDR3 bases are TGTGCCAGCAGCTTAGCGGGAGCGGGAGGGCCGATCCTTGAGCAGTTCTTC. This codes for CASSLAGAGGPILEQFF. The chain is built from TRBV7-9 and TRBJ2-1; 10 positions match TRBD2. The CDR3 loop spans 17 amino acids. The J segment lost 9 bases and the V segment lost 0 bases, leaving 11 bases of the junction unmatched. CDR1 and CDR2 (germline): SEHNR, FQNEAQ (reference sequence).

V usage is TRBV27 and J usage is TRBJ1-5; no reliable D call. Looked up from germline, CDR1 is MNHEY and CDR2 is SMNVEV (reference sequence). V shed 4 bases and J shed 3 bases, with 10 bases lying between them. This CDR3 contains 14 residues. CDR3 protein: CASSSGSYNQPQHF. DNA of the CDR3: TGTGCCAGCAGTTCCGGGAGTTACAATCAGCCCCAGCATTTT.

V usage is TRBV5-4 and J usage is TRBJ2-3; tentatively, D is TRBD2 (5 bases). V gave up 4 bases and J gave up 6 bases, with 15 bases separating them. The length of the CDR3 is 14 residues. Germline loops: CDR1 SGHNT, CDR2 YYREEE (reference sequence). The CDR3 bases are TGTGCCAGCAGCCCGGGGAAGGGATCTGATACGCAGTATTTT. Protein sequence: CASSPGKGSDTQYF.

By frequency in the sample, this clone is medium-sized. This rearrangement joins TRBV19 to TRBJ1-1, with 9 bases identical to TRBD1. The CDR3 loop spans 15 amino acids. The J segment lost 6 bases and the V segment lost 6 bases, leaving 11 bases of the junction unmatched. The germline CDR1 and CDR2 sequences are LNHDA and SQIVND (reference sequence). The CDR3 coding sequence is TGTGCCAGTAGCGGGGGGGACAGGGCTTACCCTGAAGCTTTCTTT. The encoded protein is CASSGGDRAYPEAFF.

This clone was counted only a few times. This chain uses TRBV7-9 with TRBJ2-1; possibly TRBD1 for D (6 bases). V shed 1 base and J shed 9 bases, with 7 bases lying between them. Germline V gene data show CDR1 as SEHNR and CDR2 as FQNEAQ (reference sequence). The CDR3 is 12 residues long. In nucleotides, the CDR3 is TGTGCCAGCAGCTTAGGAGGGGGTGAGCAGTTCTTC. Translation: CASSLGGGEQFF.

This clone appeared a single time. J is TRBJ1-1 and V is TRBV30, with D possibly matching TRBD1 (6 bases). Trimming removed 5 bases from V and 1 base from J, with 8 bases in between. This CDR3 contains 12 residues. The germline V gene has CDR1 GTSNPN and CDR2 SVGIG (reference sequence). The CDR3: CAWGQSNTEAFF. The CDR3, as DNA: TGTGCCTGGGGACAGTCGAACACTGAAGCTTTCTTT.

This chain links TRBV29-1 with TRBJ2-1; TRBD2 might be the D (6 bases). The CDR3 extends over 17 amino acids. Germline V gene lookup returns CDR1 SQVTM and CDR2 ANQGSEA. V lost 1 base, J lost 6 bases, and 22 bases lay in between. CDR3 nucleotide sequence: TGCAGCGTTGAAGGAATTCCGGGGGACCACCCCCTCAATGAGCAGTTCTTC. This encodes CSVEGIPGDHPLNEQFF.

This clone is deemed medium-sized (0.01 to 0.1%). The chain links TRBV27 to TRBJ2-2; D unclear. With 5 bases removed from V and 3 bases from J, the gap between germline ends came to 4 bases. CDR3 size: 12 residues. CDR1 is MNHEY and CDR2 is SMNVEV in the germline V gene (reference sequence). CDR3 DNA sequence: TGTGCCAGCAGTACGGACACCGGGGAGCTGTTTTTT. Encoded protein: CASSTDTGELFF.

V is TRBV4-3 and J is TRBJ2-7; possible D gene TRBD1, 6 bases. Trimming left V 1 base short and J 3 bases short, with 10 bases between. The CDR3 runs to 14 residues. CDR1 and CDR2 from the germline V gene are LGHNA and YSLEER. As DNA, the CDR3 is TGCGCCAGCAGCCAAGGAAAGACAGGCTACGAGCAGTACTTC. Translating gives CASSQGKTGYEQYF.

The chain links TRBV27 to TRBJ2-7; TRBD2 matches at 7 bases. The CDR3 sequence is 12 residues long. Germline CDR1 and CDR2: MNHEY and SMNVEV (reference sequence). After removal of 8 bases from V and 9 bases from J, the junction contained 10 bases not matched to a gene. The CDR3 here is CASGSGGVGQYF. CDR3 bases: TGTGCCAGCGGCTCTGGGGGGGTAGGGCAGTACTTC.

The chain carries TRBV29-1 and TRBJ1-2; 7 nucleotides match TRBD1. The V gene end was trimmed by 4 bases and the J gene end by 4 bases; junction bases not matched to a gene: 6. This CDR3 region has 13 residues. Germline V CDR1 and CDR2: SQVTM, ANQGSEA. For the CDR3, the DNA is TGCAGCGTTGCTCCCGGGACAGCCTATGGCTACACCTTC. Encoded protein: CSVAPGTAYGYTF.

In DNA, the CDR3 is TGTGCCAGCAGCCCCGGACAGGGGGAAATCGAGCAGTACTTC. Its translation is CASSPGQGEIEQYF. This rearrangement joins TRBV9 to TRBJ2-7, with 10 bases fitting TRBD1. Germline V CDR1 and CDR2: SGDLS, YYNGEE. This CDR3 has 14 amino acids. V lost 4 bases and J lost 6; bases outside the gene matches: 7.

This chain connects TRBV13 to TRBJ2-3, with TRBD2 identical over 10 bases. The germline V gene has CDR1 PRHDT and CDR2 FYEKMQ (reference sequence). This CDR3 has 18 residues. Trimming cost V 3 bases and J 2 bases; bases outside gene matches: 11. DNA of the CDR3: TGTGCCAGCAGCTTCGAGGAAGGGACTAGCGACTACACAGATACGCAGTATTTT. Protein: CASSFEEGTSDYTDTQYF. Variable domain in full (rest from reference TRBV13 and TRBJ2-3): AAGVIQSPRHLIKEKRETATLKCYPIPRHDTVYWYQQGPGQDPQFLISFYEKMQSDKGSIPDRFSAQQFSDYHSELNMSSLELGDSALYFCASSFEEGTSDYTDTQYFGPGTRLTVL.

The chain is built from TRBV19 and TRBJ1-1; D might be TRBD1 (5 bases). Trimming took off 8 bases at V and 1 base at J, with 17 bases between the two ends. This CDR3 comprises 15 residues. Per germline, CDR1 LNHDA and CDR2 SQIVND (reference sequence). This CDR3 is CASQGARSSNTEAFF. In DNA form, the CDR3 reads TGTGCCAGTCAGGGCGCACGAAGCTCGAACACTGAAGCTTTCTTT.

This chain uses TRBV2 with TRBJ2-1, with TRBD2 as a possible D gene (5 bases). Germline CDR1 is SNHLY and CDR2 is FYNNEI. The CDR3 has 16 residues. Trimming shortened V by 0 bases and J by 1 base, and 10 bases separated the two germline ends. The CDR3 reads CASSEARVRSYNEQFF. Here the CDR3 DNA reads TGTGCCAGCAGTGAAGCGAGGGTTAGGTCCTACAATGAGCAGTTCTTC.

This clone turned up a few times. The genes are TRBV4-3 and TRBJ2-1, with D possibly TRBD2 on 6 matching bases. V lost 4 bases and J lost 8, with 12 bases in between. Per the germline V gene, CDR1 is LGHNA and CDR2 is YSLEER. The CDR3 totals 13 residues. This chain's CDR3 is CASSPRRGHEQFF. DNA for the CDR3: TGCGCCAGCAGCCCGCGGAGGGGCCATGAGCAGTTCTTC.

This clone was counted a few times. The rearrangement joins TRBV7-3 to TRBJ2-5; TRBD2 agrees at 10 bases. This CDR3 contains 16 residues. Germline trimming cut 0 bases from V and 3 bases from J; bases unmatched to any gene: 4. Germline V gene data show CDR1 as SGHTA and CDR2 as FQGTGA. Here the CDR3 reads CASSLTGLAEEETQYF. CDR3 sequence (DNA): TGTGCCAGCAGCTTAACCGGACTAGCGGAGGAAGAGACCCAGTACTTC.

This clone was detected only a few times. The rearrangement uses TRBV7-9 and TRBJ1-1; 7 bases are shared with TRBD1. The CDR3 runs to 15 residues. V was clipped by 5 bases and J by 4 bases; unmatched bases: 10. Germline V CDR1 and CDR2: SEHNR, FQNEAQ (reference sequence). The DNA for the CDR3 is TGTGCCAGCAGCCCCACCGGGACAGAGGGCACTGAAGCTTTCTTT. It yields the protein CASSPTGTEGTEAFF.

Concerning this clone: One end of the junction fails to match germline, which may point to a read error. The gene calls are TRBV28 and TRBJ2-5; no definite D call. This CDR3 is built from 12 residues. Germline values: CDR1 MDHEN, CDR2 SYDVKM. As DNA, the CDR3 is TGTGCCAGCAATTTAGGAGAAGAGACCCAGTACTTC. Translated, it gives CASNLGEETQYF. Using reference TRBV28 and TRBJ2-5 for the parts outside the CDR3, the full variable domain is DVKVTQSSRYLVKRTGEKVFLECVQDMDHENMFWYRQDPGLGLRLIYFSYDVKMKEKGDIPEGYSVSREKKERFSLILESASTNQTSMYLCASNLGEETQYFGPGTRLLVL.

This clone showed up just once. This chain connects TRBV19 to TRBJ2-1; D might be TRBD2 (6 bases). The CDR3 contains 15 residues. Germline CDR1 is LNHDA and CDR2 is SQIVND (reference sequence). Trimming took 2 bases from V and 4 from J, leaving 12 bases between them. CDR3 nucleotide sequence: TGTGCCAGTAGTATACAGGGCGGGAAATACAATGAGCAGTTCTTC. This codes for CASSIQGGKYNEQFF.

This clone came up a few times. The rearrangement links TRBV11-2 to TRBJ2-4, with TRBD2 as a possible D gene (6 bases). The CDR3 runs 14 residues. CDR1 SGHAT and CDR2 FQNNGV come from the germline V gene. Trimming removed 4 bases from V and 8 bases from J, with 15 bases in between. The CDR3 is CASSSFARRDIQYF. CDR3 nucleotides: TGTGCCAGCAGCTCCTTTGCGAGGAGGGACATTCAGTACTTC.

The rearrangement uses TRBV28 and TRBJ1-1; D is uncertain. The CDR3 extends over 14 amino acids. V was pared by 3 bases and J by 5 bases, with 13 bases between. Per germline, CDR1 MDHEN and CDR2 SYDVKM. The CDR3 is CASSLPTRWTEAFF. The CDR3 DNA is TGTGCCAGCAGTTTGCCGACACGTTGGACTGAAGCTTTCTTT.

V usage is TRBV11-2 and J usage is TRBJ2-7, with a tentative D call TRBD1 (6 bases). Trimming shortened V by 1 base and J by 2 bases, and 15 bases separated the two germline ends. The CDR3 has 16 amino acids. Germline V CDR1 and CDR2: SGHAT, FQNNGV. This CDR3 reads CASSLGRAGVTYEQYF. The CDR3 nucleotides read TGTGCCAGCAGCTTAGGAAGAGCAGGGGTCACCTACGAGCAGTACTTC.

This chain uses TRBV19 with TRBJ2-3, with 7 bases that match TRBD2. The CDR3 has 15 residues. Trimming at V came to 3 bases and at J to 0 bases, leaving 3 bases not matched to a gene. CDR1 and CDR2 (germline): LNHDA, SQIVND (reference sequence). For the CDR3, the DNA is TGTGCCAGTAGTATTCGGGGGGATAGCACAGATACGCAGTATTTT. Protein: CASSIRGDSTDTQYF.

V and J are TRBV27 and TRBJ1-5, with D perhaps matching TRBD1 (5 bases). From germline, CDR1 is MNHEY and CDR2 SMNVEV (reference sequence). The CDR3 loop spans 15 amino acids. The V gene lost 1 base and the J gene lost 6 bases, with 13 bases spanning the gap. Here the CDR3 DNA reads TGTGCCAGCAGTTTATGGGGGGGGGTGGGTCAGCCCCAGCATTTT. Translated: CASSLWGGVGQPQHF.

This clone was found a few times. This chain's CDR3 is CASTSDNSNQPQHF. The CDR3 nucleotides read TGTGCCAGTACCTCGGACAATAGCAATCAGCCCCAGCATTTT. The J gene is TRBJ1-5, the V gene TRBV19; D possibly corresponds to TRBD1 (5 bases). Germline V gene lookup returns CDR1 LNHDA and CDR2 SQIVND (reference sequence). The CDR3 covers 14 residues. The V and J ends lost 7 bases and 0 bases respectively, with 10 bases between them.